This T cell receptor (beta chain) came from a study of technical replicates of blood from a handful of donors. V was clipped by 7 bases and J by 0 bases, with 15 bases between them. CDR3 length: 15 residues. Germline V gene lookup returns CDR1 MNHNS and CDR2 SASEGT. Sequencing was performed with immunoSEQ multiplex PCR; in TCRdb, only in-frame clones are kept and a portion is missing. The sample lists around 16,000 clones, approximately 86% occurring once. The rearrangement links TRBV6-1 to TRBJ1-2, with D tentatively TRBD1 (5 bases). The sequence was obtained from a human donor in good health. Sequences were obtained from PBMCs. CDR3 residues: CASTQQGVANYGYTF. CDR3 coding DNA: TGTGCCAGCACCCAACAAGGGGTAGCTAACTATGGCTACACCTTC.